The 11 T cell receptor beta chains below all came from one sample that was sequenced in a study of blood T cell repertoires in COVID-19 (TCRdb year 2020). Library generation was performed with the immunoSEQ multiplex PCR assay. TCRdb retrieved this table from immuneACCESS and kept in-frame rearrangements only. Not all clones are present; in checked studies, unresolved V genes account for under half, and no reason is known for the remainder. Recorded for this sample are 150,000 to 200,000 clones; approximately 86% of them occurred a single time. Jointly, the top ten make up approximately 0.5% of the sample. The sequencing sample was made of peripheral blood. The source of these receptors is a man in his fifties or sixties with COVID-19, enrolled during active disease.

V and J are TRBV7-2 and TRBJ1-2, with D uncertain. There are 16 residues in the CDR3. Germline V lookup: CDR1 SGHTA, CDR2 FQGNSA. V dropped 5 bases and J dropped 5 bases, with 21 bases sitting between them. The CDR3, as DNA: TGTGCCAGCAGCCCTGAGAGTGCGAGGATAACTTATGGCTACACCTTC. It codes for CASSPESARITYGYTF.

V gene TRBV7-2 combines with J gene TRBJ1-3; D remains unclear. CDR3 length equals 16 residues. Germline assignment: CDR1 SGHTA and CDR2 FQGNSA. Trimming removed 4 bases at V and 0 bases at J, with 13 bases between. In DNA form, the CDR3 reads TGTGCCAGCAGCTCGCGCTTTGAAAGCTCTGGAAACACCATATATTTT. Translation gives CASSSRFESSGNTIYF.

The CDR3 region has the DNA TGCGCCAGCAGCCAAGTATATGGCAGGGGCTTGGGGGAAGAGACCCAGTACTTC. Translation gives CASSQVYGRGLGEETQYF. The chain links TRBV4-3 to TRBJ2-5, with D tentatively TRBD1 (6 bases). The CDR3 is made up of 18 amino acids. The germline gives CDR1 LGHNA, CDR2 YSLEER. Trimming cost V 1 base and J 3 bases, with 21 bases left between them.

This chain connects TRBV27 to TRBJ1-4; D is possibly TRBD1 (5 bases). Germline V lookup: CDR1 MNHEY, CDR2 SMNVEV (reference sequence). This CDR3 region has 15 residues. Between the trimmed V and J ends, which lost 6 bases and 0 bases, there was a span of 11 bases. The CDR3 sequence: CASRHRQTTNEKLFF. The CDR3 DNA reads as TGTGCCAGCAGACACCGACAGACAACTAATGAAAAACTGTTTTTT.

A single count supports this clone. The genes are TRBV19 and TRBJ1-5, with D tentatively TRBD1 (6 bases). In germline, CDR1 is LNHDA, CDR2 SQIVND (reference sequence). V dropped 6 bases and J dropped 3 bases, with 12 bases sitting between them. The CDR3 is 14 amino acids. The chain's CDR3 is CASREQGINQPQHF. In DNA, the CDR3 is TGTGCCAGTAGGGAACAGGGAATCAATCAGCCCCAGCATTTT.

The V gene is TRBV27, the J gene TRBJ1-4; tentative D call: TRBD1 (6 bases). Trimming cost V 9 bases and J 7 bases, with 12 bases left between them. Per germline, CDR1 MNHEY and CDR2 SMNVEV (reference sequence). The CDR3 sequence is 12 residues long. The CDR3 reads CARDRSTEKLFF. The CDR3 DNA follows: TGTGCCAGGGACAGAAGCACTGAAAAACTGTTTTTT.

V and J are TRBV3-1 (or the pseudogene TRBV3-2) and TRBJ2-1; 9 nucleotides line up with TRBD1. CDR1 and CDR2 from the germline V gene are LGHDT and YNNKEL (reference sequence). CDR3 size: 15 residues. J gave up 8 bases and V 1 base, and 6 bases lay outside the gene matches. For the CDR3, the DNA is TGTGCCAGCAGCCAAGTGGGGACAGGGAGACATGAGCAGTTCTTC. Protein: CASSQVGTGRHEQFF.

Note on this clone: Other DNA sequences of this sample code for an identical CDR3. V usage is TRBV9 and J usage is TRBJ1-6; D remains ambiguous. Germline V CDR1 and CDR2: SGDLS, YYNGEE. The CDR3 runs 16 residues. V lost 0 bases and J lost 8, with 15 bases in between. The CDR3 DNA is TGTGCCAGCAGCGTAGGCGGTACCGGCGGTGATTCACCCCTCCACTTT. This codes for CASSVGGTGGDSPLHF.

In its sample, this clone was seen once. This CDR3 reads CASSFPGNGYTF. The CDR3 nucleotides are TGTGCCAGCAGTTTCCCGGGGAACGGCTACACCTTC. This chain uses TRBV12-3 or TRBV12-4 with TRBJ1-2, with no clear D. V was cut by 3 bases and J by 8 bases, with 10 bases left in between. The CDR3 totals 12 residues.

The rearrangement joins TRBV7-2 to TRBJ1-2; 8 bases fit TRBD1. Germline trimming cut 5 bases from V and 0 bases from J; bases unmatched to any gene: 5. This CDR3 region has 15 residues. Per germline, CDR1 SGHTA and CDR2 FQGNSA. The CDR3 DNA reads TGTGCCAGCAGCCCTGGGACAGGAGCTAACTATGGCTACACCTTC. It specifies CASSPGTGANYGYTF.

About this clone itself: Other DNA variants within this sample encode the same CDR3. For the CDR3, the DNA is TGTGCCACCAGGGCGACGGGCGGGGGCTACAATGAGCAGTTCTTC. Protein: CATRATGGGYNEQFF. This chain connects TRBV24-1 to TRBJ2-1; TRBD2 matches at 7 bases. Germline CDR1 KGHDR, CDR2 SFDVKD. V was clipped by 7 bases and J by 3 bases; unmatched bases: 8. The CDR3 runs 15 residues.